The rows below give T cell receptor beta chains drawn from one sample of a study of blood T cell repertoires in COVID-19. The table came from immunoSEQ multiplex PCR; TCRdb's copy has only in-frame clones and leaves some out. The sample contains 240,000 or so clones, just under 85% of which appear only once. The sequencing sample was made of peripheral blood. These receptors were taken from a woman older than 75 with acute or convalescent COVID-19. Each CDR3 is given with its conserved first and last residue. The D gene is left open where the match is weak.

CASSYSKPVHTEAFF | TGTGCCAGCAGTTACTCGAAGCCCGTCCACACTGAAGCTTTCTTT | - | TRBJ1-1 | TRBV6-5
CASSLTHSGEQYF | TGTGCCAGCAGCTTGACGCACTCGGGGGAGCAGTACTTC | - | TRBJ2-7 | TRBV5-4
CASSLVGRGYEQYF | TGTGCCAGCAGCTTAGTTGGACGGGGGTACGAGCAGTACTTC | - | TRBJ2-7 | TRBV11-1
CASSIGTAYGYTF | TGTGCCAGTAGTATCGGGACAGCTTATGGCTACACCTTC | TRBD1 | TRBJ1-2 | TRBV19
CASSVAPGIESPLHF | TGTGCCAGCAGCGTAGCACCGGGAATTGAATCACCCCTCCACTTT | - | TRBJ1-6 | TRBV9
CASSLGGDRDTEAFF | TGTGCCAGCAGCTTAGGAGGGGACAGGGACACTGAAGCTTTCTTT | TRBD1 | TRBJ1-1 | TRBV11-2
CASSDSLGGRGMNTEAFF | TGTGCCAGCAGCGACTCACTCGGGGGGCGAGGGATGAACACTGAAGCTTTCTTT | - | TRBJ1-1 | TRBV2
CASSLTLGVSSYEQYF | TGTGCCAGCAGCTTGACCCTCGGGGTGTCCTCCTACGAGCAGTACTTC | - | TRBJ2-7 | TRBV5-8
CAWARGLGETQYF | TGTGCCTGGGCCAGGGGGCTGGGAGAGACCCAGTACTTC | TRBD1 | TRBJ2-5 | TRBV30
CATSDLAGGPRETQYF | TGTGCCACCAGTGATTTAGCGGGGGGGCCGAGAGAGACCCAGTACTTC | TRBD2 | TRBJ2-5 | TRBV24-1